A selection of T cell receptor beta chains follows, all from one sample in a study of cytomegalovirus exposure and HLA in healthy donors. Libraries were prepared by immunoSEQ multiplex PCR; TCRdb keeps only in-frame clonotypes and omits some of them. This specimen shows roughly 41,000 clones; the ten leading clones hold roughly 0.99%. Sequenced input: PBMCs. The receptors were gathered from a woman aged 35 to 49 in good health and CMV-seronegative. Both conserved end residues are part of each CDR3. The D gene is left open where the match is weak.

J gene: TRBJ1-4; V gene: TRBV5-4; D gene: TRBD1; CDR3 DNA: TGTGCCAGCAGCTTAAGGGACAGAGATGAAAAACTGTTTTTT; CDR3 protein: CASSLRDRDEKLFF
J gene: TRBJ1-2; V gene: TRBV12-5; D gene: .; CDR3 DNA: TGTGCCCTGACTGAGAACTATGGCTACACCTTC; CDR3 protein: CALTENYGYTF
J gene: TRBJ2-1; V gene: TRBV11-3; D gene: .; CDR3 DNA: TGTGCCAGCAGCGTGGACAGTGTTAACTACAATGAGCAGTTCTTC; CDR3 protein: CASSVDSVNYNEQFF
J gene: TRBJ2-7; V gene: TRBV4-3; D gene: TRBD1; CDR3 DNA: TGCGCCAGCAGCCAAGGATCCCTGACAGGGGGCTCCTACGAGCAGTACTTC; CDR3 protein: CASSQGSLTGGSYEQYF
J gene: TRBJ2-5; V gene: TRBV29-1; D gene: TRBD2; CDR3 DNA: TGCAGCGTCGCCGGGACTAGCGGACAAGAGACCCAGTACTTC; CDR3 protein: CSVAGTSGQETQYF
J gene: TRBJ2-7; V gene: TRBV9; D gene: TRBD2; CDR3 DNA: TGTGCCAGCAGCGTTGGACTAGCGGGAACCTACGAGCAGTACTTC; CDR3 protein: CASSVGLAGTYEQYF
J gene: TRBJ1-1; V gene: TRBV7-6; D gene: .; CDR3 DNA: TGTGCCAGCAGCCTATTCCAGGGAGGCATGAACACTGAAGCTTTCTTT; CDR3 protein: CASSLFQGGMNTEAFF
J gene: TRBJ2-3; V gene: TRBV19; D gene: TRBD2; CDR3 DNA: TGTGCCAGTGGTAGGGCGGGAGGAACCACAGATACGCAGTATTTT; CDR3 protein: CASGRAGGTTDTQYF
J gene: TRBJ2-7; V gene: TRBV7-6; D gene: TRBD1; CDR3 DNA: TGTGCCAGCAGCACCCTCAGGGGGTCCTACGAGCAGTACTTC; CDR3 protein: CASSTLRGSYEQYF
J gene: TRBJ1-4; V gene: TRBV2; D gene: .; CDR3 DNA: TGTGCCAGCAGTGAAGGGTGGCAAGAAAAACTGTTTTTT; CDR3 protein: CASSEGWQEKLFF
J gene: TRBJ2-2; V gene: TRBV11-3; D gene: .; CDR3 DNA: TGTGCCAGCAGCCCGAAGGCGGGGATGAACACCGGGGAGCTGTTTTTT; CDR3 protein: CASSPKAGMNTGELFF
J gene: TRBJ2-7; V gene: TRBV29-1; D gene: TRBD1; CDR3 DNA: TGCAGCGTTGAGCGAGTTAAGACAGGGAGCTCCTACGAGCAGTACTTC; CDR3 protein: CSVERVKTGSSYEQYF
J gene: TRBJ2-2; V gene: TRBV4-2; D gene: .; CDR3 DNA: TGTGCCAGCAGCCAGCTACTGACAGACACCGCGAACACCGGGGAGCTGTTTTTT; CDR3 protein: CASSQLLTDTANTGELFF
J gene: TRBJ1-5; V gene: TRBV7-9; D gene: .; CDR3 DNA: TGTGCCAGCAGCTCCCGGGACTCTAGCAATCAGCCCCAGCATTTT; CDR3 protein: CASSSRDSSNQPQHF
J gene: TRBJ1-2; V gene: TRBV7-2; D gene: .; CDR3 DNA: TGTGCCAGCAGCTTCCACCTTCCGGGATCGGGCTATGGCTACACCTTC; CDR3 protein: CASSFHLPGSGYGYTF
J gene: TRBJ2-7; V gene: TRBV6-1; D gene: TRBD2; CDR3 DNA: TGTGCCAGCAGACTAGTGGGGGGGGGTGGCGAGCAGTACTTC; CDR3 protein: CASRLVGGGGEQYF
J gene: TRBJ1-2; V gene: TRBV4-3; D gene: TRBD1; CDR3 DNA: TGCGCCAGCAGCCATTTTGAGGGACAGGGGGTAACCGGCTACACCTTC; CDR3 protein: CASSHFEGQGVTGYTF
J gene: TRBJ1-2; V gene: TRBV9; D gene: TRBD1; CDR3 DNA: TGTGCCAGCACCAAAGGGACAGGGGATTATGGCTACACCTTC; CDR3 protein: CASTKGTGDYGYTF
J gene: TRBJ1-2; V gene: TRBV7-8; D gene: .; CDR3 DNA: TGTGCCAGCAGCCGCCAAGTGGGCACAGGGAAGAACTATGGCTACACCTTC; CDR3 protein: CASSRQVGTGKNYGYTF
J gene: TRBJ2-1; V gene: TRBV2; D gene: .; CDR3 DNA: TGTGCCAGCAGGGCTTACAATGAGCAGTTCTTC; CDR3 protein: CASRAYNEQFF
J gene: TRBJ1-1; V gene: TRBV2; D gene: .; CDR3 DNA: TGTGCCAGCAGTGGAAATACAGGGACTGAAGCTTTCTTT; CDR3 protein: CASSGNTGTEAFF
J gene: TRBJ2-7; V gene: TRBV13; D gene: .; CDR3 DNA: TGTGCCAGCAGCTCACACCGGGACTCCGATATTTACGAGCAGTACTTC; CDR3 protein: CASSSHRDSDIYEQYF
J gene: TRBJ2-7; V gene: TRBV11-2; D gene: TRBD2; CDR3 DNA: TGTGCCAGCAGCTTAGGCCCCGGGACTAACAAGAGGGAGCAGTACTTC; CDR3 protein: CASSLGPGTNKREQYF
J gene: TRBJ2-7; V gene: TRBV27; D gene: TRBD2; CDR3 DNA: TGTGCCAGCAGTCCAGCGGGAGGGCCCTACGAGCAGTACTTC; CDR3 protein: CASSPAGGPYEQYF
J gene: TRBJ1-4; V gene: TRBV6-5; D gene: .; CDR3 DNA: TGTGCCAGCAGTCAGACCGCAAGGGGTGAAAAACTGTTTTTT; CDR3 protein: CASSQTARGEKLFF
J gene: TRBJ2-1; V gene: TRBV19; D gene: TRBD1; CDR3 DNA: TGTGCCAGTAGTCACAGGGGGTACAATGAGCAGTTCTTC; CDR3 protein: CASSHRGYNEQFF